A single sample is the source of the 23 T cell receptor beta chains below, sequenced in a study of cytomegalovirus exposure and HLA in healthy donors. Primers included in the PCR were 60 Vbeta and 13 Jbeta primers. The method was immunoSEQ multiplex PCR; TCRdb's version includes in-frame clones alone and lacks a portion of them. This table holds roughly 150,000 clones, 65% to 70% found once. The sample was PBMCs. The receptors shown here come from a man under 40 in good health and CMV-seropositive.

J is TRBJ2-2 and V is TRBV7-3, with D perhaps matching TRBD2 (5 bases). The CDR3 sequence is 15 residues long. Germline CDR1 and CDR2: SGHTA and FQGTGA. Trimming stripped 1 base from V and 5 bases from J, with 11 bases between. This chain's CDR3 is CASSLNSGGTGELFF. In DNA, the CDR3 is TGTGCCAGCAGCTTAAACAGCGGTGGTACCGGGGAGCTGTTTTTT.

The chain couples TRBV7-9 to TRBJ2-1; 12 nucleotides align to TRBD2. V was clipped by 5 bases and J by 7 bases; unmatched bases: 6. Germline CDR1 SEHNR, CDR2 FQNEAQ (reference sequence). The CDR3 consists of 15 residues. The CDR3 protein is CASSPSTSGSNEQFF. CDR3 sequence (DNA): TGTGCCAGCAGCCCCTCGACTAGCGGGAGTAATGAGCAGTTCTTC.

The chain is built from TRBV2 and TRBJ2-1; no clear D gene. Germline V gives CDR1 SNHLY, CDR2 FYNNEI. Trimming took 2 bases from V and 0 from J, leaving 8 bases between them. The CDR3 totals 15 residues. CDR3 residues: CASSELDPSYNEQFF. In DNA, the CDR3 is TGTGCCAGCAGTGAACTAGACCCCTCCTACAATGAGCAGTTCTTC.

This clone occurred once. The chain couples TRBV7-9 to TRBJ1-2; 9 bases agree with TRBD1. CDR1 and CDR2 from the germline V gene are SEHNR and FQNEAQ (reference sequence). The CDR3 has 14 residues. V trimming: 3 bases; J trimming: 2 bases; junction bases outside the gene matches: 1. CDR3 sequence: CASSFDRGNYGYTF. As DNA, the CDR3 is TGTGCCAGCAGCTTTGACAGGGGGAACTATGGCTACACCTTC.

The chain couples TRBV7-2 to TRBJ2-5; D may be TRBD1 or TRBD2 (6 bases each). CDR3 length: 14 residues. Germline V gene lookup returns CDR1 SGHTA and CDR2 FQGNSA. V shed 5 bases and J shed 1 base, with 11 bases lying between them. The CDR3 coding sequence is TGTGCCAGCAGCGTAGGGGGAGGCCAAGAGACCCAGTACTTC. It is translated as CASSVGGGQETQYF.

J is TRBJ2-1 and V is TRBV18, with TRBD2 matching over 14 bases. Germline trimming cut 6 bases from V and 5 bases from J; bases unmatched to any gene: 6. CDR1 and CDR2 (germline): KGHSH, LQKENI. CDR3 length: 16 residues. The CDR3 loop is CASSPTSGRAHNEQFF. The CDR3 DNA reads TGTGCCAGCTCGCCGACTAGCGGGAGGGCCCACAATGAGCAGTTCTTC.

This chain connects TRBV2 to TRBJ1-2; tentatively, D is TRBD1 (6 bases). Trimming shortened V by 6 bases and J by 4 bases, and 21 bases separated the two germline ends. This CDR3 is 16 amino acids long. The germline gives CDR1 SNHLY, CDR2 FYNNEI. CDR3 protein: CASSPTGSSLGYGYTF. CDR3 bases: TGTGCCAGCAGCCCGACAGGTTCCTCACTCGGCTATGGCTACACCTTC.

This clone was recorded a few times. The V gene is TRBV18, the J gene TRBJ2-7; D may be TRBD1 (5 bases). Per the germline V gene, CDR1 is KGHSH and CDR2 is LQKENI. The CDR3 contains 14 residues. Trimming stripped 6 bases from V and 0 bases from J, with 12 bases between. CDR3 loop: CASSGNRISYEQYF. CDR3 DNA: TGTGCCAGCTCTGGGAACAGGATCTCCTACGAGCAGTACTTC.

The chain employs TRBV7-9 and TRBJ1-2; D not resolved. Per the germline V gene, CDR1 is SEHNR and CDR2 is FQNEAQ (reference sequence). V was cut by 6 bases and J by 2 bases, with 13 bases left in between. The CDR3 has 14 residues. CDR3 nucleotide sequence: TGTGCCAGCAGTAATATCGGTCAAAACTATGGCTACACCTTC. This gives the protein CASSNIGQNYGYTF.

This clone was detected a few times. The rearrangement links TRBV28 to TRBJ2-5; D not resolved. Germline V lookup: CDR1 MDHEN, CDR2 SYDVKM. The V gene lost 7 bases and the J gene lost 3 bases, with 6 bases spanning the gap. The CDR3 covers 11 residues. The CDR3 is CASTLEETQYF. Here the CDR3 DNA reads TGTGCCAGCACCTTAGAAGAGACCCAGTACTTC. The variable domain in full, completed from reference TRBV28 and TRBJ2-5, reads DVKVTQSSRYLVKRTGEKVFLECVQDMDHENMFWYRQDPGLGLRLIYFSYDVKMKEKGDIPEGYSVSREKKERFSLILESASTNQTSMYLCASTLEETQYFGPGTRLLVL.

The chain joins TRBV6-1 to TRBJ1-1; D is undetermined. Trimming left V 5 bases short and J 6 bases short, with 7 bases between. This CDR3 contains 11 residues. Germline V gene lookup returns CDR1 MNHNS and CDR2 SASEGT. CDR3: CASSYRAEAFF. Here the CDR3 DNA reads TGTGCCAGCAGTTACCGAGCTGAAGCTTTCTTT.

Comment on this clone: The junction does not match germline at one end; this may be a read error. The CDR3 DNA follows: TGTGCCTGGAGTGTAGACAGGGACACGCATTTT. Amino acids: CAWSVDRDTHF. The V and J genes are TRBV30 and TRBJ1-3; 7 nucleotides line up with TRBD1. The germline CDR1 and CDR2 sequences are GTSNPN and SVGIG (reference sequence). The length of the CDR3 is 11 residues.

The chain couples TRBV27 to TRBJ2-3, with D perhaps TRBD2 (5 bases). Trimming pared 10 bases from V and 6 bases from J, leaving 14 bases between. The CDR3 runs to 12 residues. CDR1 and CDR2 from the germline V gene are MNHEY and SMNVEV (reference sequence). The CDR3 sequence: CATGPWRDTQYF. Here the CDR3 DNA reads TGTGCCACCGGCCCTTGGAGGGATACGCAGTATTTT.

This clone was seen a few times. This rearrangement joins TRBV9 to TRBJ2-7; tentative D call: TRBD2 (5 bases). The CDR3 is 15 amino acids. Germline CDR1 is SGDLS and CDR2 is YYNGEE. V was shortened by 3 bases and J by 6 bases, with 19 bases between the two germline ends. This chain's CDR3 is CASSANTGIGGEQYF. The DNA for the CDR3 is TGTGCCAGCAGCGCGAACACGGGGATCGGCGGCGAGCAGTACTTC.

This rearrangement joins TRBV6-5 to TRBJ2-6; D is uncertain. From germline, CDR1 is MNHEY and CDR2 SVGAGI. Between the trimmed V and J ends, which lost 2 bases and 3 bases, there was a span of 5 bases. This CDR3 region has 14 residues. DNA for the CDR3: TGTGCCAGCAGTTACGGCGGTGGGGCCAACGTCCTGACTTTC. It translates to CASSYGGGANVLTF.

The rearrangement joins TRBV29-1 to TRBJ1-2; D is unclear. V lost 4 bases to trimming and J lost 7 bases, with 16 bases between them. The CDR3 is 13 residues long. Germline values: CDR1 SQVTM, CDR2 ANQGSEA. The CDR3 bases are TGCAGCGTTGTAGGAGGGATTCATTTTGGCTACACCTTC. Its translation: CSVVGGIHFGYTF.

A few counts support this clone. The chain recombines TRBV27 with TRBJ1-1; TRBD1 aligns across 9 bases. The CDR3 has 18 residues. The V gene's germline CDR1 is MNHEY and CDR2 SMNVEV (reference sequence). After removal of 0 bases from V and 4 bases from J, the junction contained 12 bases not matched to a gene. CDR3 residues: CASSLSGTGTRKGTEAFF. CDR3 coding DNA: TGTGCCAGCAGTTTATCGGGGACAGGGACTCGAAAAGGCACTGAAGCTTTCTTT.

The chain links TRBV6-5 to TRBJ1-2; 9 bases line up with TRBD1. V lost 4 bases to trimming and J lost 3 bases; unmatched junction nucleotides: 3. Germline V gene data show CDR1 as MNHEY and CDR2 as SVGAGI. This CDR3 region has 14 residues. The CDR3 DNA is TGTGCCAGCAGTTTCACAGGGGGCGACTATGGCTACACCTTC. This translates into CASSFTGGDYGYTF.

This clone came up a few times. The chain has TRBV10-3 and TRBJ2-1; TRBD1 is a possible D gene (5 bases). There are 13 residues in the CDR3. CDR1 ENHRY and CDR2 SYGVKD come from the germline V gene. The ends were cut back, 9 bases at V and 0 bases at J, with 9 bases in the middle. This CDR3 is CAMGRGSYNEQFF. CDR3 nucleotide sequence: TGTGCCATGGGTAGGGGCTCCTACAATGAGCAGTTCTTC.

The chain has TRBV28 and TRBJ1-6, with 7 bases aligning to TRBD1. The trim removed 5 bases at V and 6 bases at J, leaving 7 bases unmatched. The CDR3 runs to 15 residues. Germline V gives CDR1 MDHEN, CDR2 SYDVKM. The CDR3 nucleotides read TGTGCCAGCAGTCTACAGGGGCCCGGTAATTCACCCCTCCACTTT. This sequence encodes CASSLQGPGNSPLHF.

In its sample, this clone was seen a few times. The V gene is TRBV11-2, the J gene TRBJ1-1; D remains unclear. V was clipped by 3 bases and J by 2 bases, with 22 bases between them. There are 18 residues in the CDR3. CDR1 is SGHAT and CDR2 is FQNNGV in the germline V gene. The DNA for the CDR3 is TGTGCCAGCAGCTTTTACCAACTTTACGGGGAGGCCAACACTGAAGCTTTCTTT. Its protein is CASSFYQLYGEANTEAFF.

The rearrangement joins TRBV30 to TRBJ2-1; 8 nucleotides match TRBD2. The V gene end was trimmed by 2 bases and the J gene end by 5 bases; junction bases not matched to a gene: 5. Germline CDR1 is GTSNPN and CDR2 is SVGIG (reference sequence). This CDR3 is 14 amino acids long. This CDR3 reads CAWSISGIHNEQFF. The DNA for the CDR3 is TGTGCCTGGAGTATTAGCGGGATACACAATGAGCAGTTCTTC.

About this clone itself: The sample contains more than one DNA sequence encoding this CDR3. J is TRBJ2-1 and V is TRBV28; D not resolved. This CDR3 has 12 residues. Trimming removed 5 bases at V and 8 bases at J, with 10 bases between. The germline V gene encodes CDR1 MDHEN and CDR2 SYDVKM. The CDR3 sequence: CASSLPGDEQFF. CDR3 DNA sequence: TGTGCCAGCAGTCTGCCCGGTGATGAGCAGTTCTTC.